The sequence of this TCR beta chain was determined in a study of graft-versus-host responses after intestinal transplantation. Turning to the study itself: Transplants given to recipients were multivisceral, liver-intestinal, or isolated intestinal. The recipients all started with anti-thymocyte globulin induction and then took tacrolimus and steroids for roughly 3 years.

Study outcomes and limitations: Within the allografts of patients who had graft-donor T cell macrochimerism, graft-versus-host to host-versus-graft clonal ratios were high. Investigators detected GvH clones in recipient marrow, with some emerging earlier in ileum or blood.

Only in-frame clones appear in the TCRdb table, and some are missing; sequencing was by immunoSEQ multiplex PCR. The table includes over 100,000 clones, just over 90% detected once. Deletions cut 1 base from V and 4 bases from J, with 4 bases between. In germline, CDR1 is DFQATT, CDR2 SNEGSKA (reference sequence). The CDR3 has 11 residues. Of note for this clone: Its antigen is currently unknown. Within the sample, other DNA sequences also encode this same CDR3.

V is TRBV20-1 and J is TRBJ2-5; D call uncertain. The sequences come from unstimulated CD4+ T cells sorted from spleen or lymph node cells, collected before transplant. The sequence was collected from a human donor who was the organ donor for an intestinal transplant. The CDR3 nucleotides are TGCAGTGCTAGAGGTCGAGAGACCCAGTACTTC. Translating it yields CSARGRETQYF.